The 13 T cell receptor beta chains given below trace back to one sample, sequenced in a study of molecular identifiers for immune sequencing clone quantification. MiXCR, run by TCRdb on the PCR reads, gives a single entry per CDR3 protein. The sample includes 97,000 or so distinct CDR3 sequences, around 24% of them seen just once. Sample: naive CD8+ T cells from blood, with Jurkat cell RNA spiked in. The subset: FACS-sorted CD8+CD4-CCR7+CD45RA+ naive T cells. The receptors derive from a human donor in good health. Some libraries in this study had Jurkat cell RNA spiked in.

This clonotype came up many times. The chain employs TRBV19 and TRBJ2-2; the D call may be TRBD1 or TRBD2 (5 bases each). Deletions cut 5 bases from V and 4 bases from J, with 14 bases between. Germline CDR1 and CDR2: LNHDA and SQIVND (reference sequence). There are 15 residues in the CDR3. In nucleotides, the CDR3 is TGTGCCAGTAGTCCGGGACGTCGAAGCACCGGGGAGCTGTTTTTT. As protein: CASSPGRRSTGELFF. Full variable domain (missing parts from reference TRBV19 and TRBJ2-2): DGGITQSPKYLFRKEGQNVTLSCEQNLNHDAMYWYRQDPGQGLRLIYYSQIVNDFQKGDIAEGYSVSREKKESFPLTVTSAQKNPTAFYLCASSPGRRSTGELFFGEGSRLTVL.

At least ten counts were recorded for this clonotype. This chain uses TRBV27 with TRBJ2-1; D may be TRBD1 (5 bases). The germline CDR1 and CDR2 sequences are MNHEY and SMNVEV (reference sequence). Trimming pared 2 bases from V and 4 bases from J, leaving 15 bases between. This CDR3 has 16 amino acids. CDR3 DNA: TGTGCCAGCAGTTTAATATCAGGGTCCAAGTACAATGAGCAGTTCTTC. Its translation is CASSLISGSKYNEQFF.

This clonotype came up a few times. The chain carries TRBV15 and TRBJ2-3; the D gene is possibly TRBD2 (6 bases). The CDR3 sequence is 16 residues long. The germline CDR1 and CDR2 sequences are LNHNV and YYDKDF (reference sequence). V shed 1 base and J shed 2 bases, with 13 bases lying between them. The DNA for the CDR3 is TGTGCCACCAGCAGAGGGGCGGGGTTTGACACAGATACGCAGTATTTT. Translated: CATSRGAGFDTDTQYF.

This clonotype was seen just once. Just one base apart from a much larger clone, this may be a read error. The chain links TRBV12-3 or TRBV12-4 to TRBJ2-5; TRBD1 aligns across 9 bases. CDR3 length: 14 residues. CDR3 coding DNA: TGTGCCGGCAGTCCGTGGGACAGGGAAGAGACCCAGTACTTC. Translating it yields CAGSPWDREETQYF.

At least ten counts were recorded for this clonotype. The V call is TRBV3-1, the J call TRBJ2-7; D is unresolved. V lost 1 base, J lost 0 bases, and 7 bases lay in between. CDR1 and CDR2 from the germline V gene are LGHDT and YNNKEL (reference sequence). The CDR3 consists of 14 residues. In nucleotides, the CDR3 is TGTGCCAGCAGCCAAGGTCCGTCCTCCTACGAGCAGTACTTC. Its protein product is CASSQGPSSYEQYF.

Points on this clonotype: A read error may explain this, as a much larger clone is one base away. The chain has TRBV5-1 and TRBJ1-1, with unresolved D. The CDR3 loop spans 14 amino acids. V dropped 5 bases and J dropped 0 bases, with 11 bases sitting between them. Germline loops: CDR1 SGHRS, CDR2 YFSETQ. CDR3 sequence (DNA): TGCGCCAGCAGTCCCCCTAAGCTGAACACTGAAGCTTTCTTT. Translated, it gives CASSPPKLNTEAFF.

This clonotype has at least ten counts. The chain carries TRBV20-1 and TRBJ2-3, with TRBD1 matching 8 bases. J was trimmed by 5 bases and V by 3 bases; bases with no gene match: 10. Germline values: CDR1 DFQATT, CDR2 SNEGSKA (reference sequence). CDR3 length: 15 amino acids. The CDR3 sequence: CSASIRGTGEDTQYF. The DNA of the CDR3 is TGCAGTGCTAGTATCAGAGGGACAGGAGAAGATACGCAGTATTTT.

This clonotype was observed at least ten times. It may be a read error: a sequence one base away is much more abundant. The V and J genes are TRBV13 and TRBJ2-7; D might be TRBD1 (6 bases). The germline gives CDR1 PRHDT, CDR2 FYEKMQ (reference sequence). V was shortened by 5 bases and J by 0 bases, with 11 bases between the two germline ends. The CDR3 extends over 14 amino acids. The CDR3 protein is CASSPEQGSYEQYF. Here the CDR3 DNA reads TGTGCCAGCAGCCCGGAACAGGGCTCCTACGAGCAGTACTTC.

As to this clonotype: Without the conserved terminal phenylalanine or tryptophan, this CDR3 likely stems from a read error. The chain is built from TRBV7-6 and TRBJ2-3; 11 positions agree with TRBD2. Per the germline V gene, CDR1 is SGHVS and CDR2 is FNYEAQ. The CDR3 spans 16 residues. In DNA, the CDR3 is TGTGCCAGCAGCTTAGGCCTAGCGGGAGGAACAGACACGCAGTATTCT. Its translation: CASSLGLAGGTDTQYS.

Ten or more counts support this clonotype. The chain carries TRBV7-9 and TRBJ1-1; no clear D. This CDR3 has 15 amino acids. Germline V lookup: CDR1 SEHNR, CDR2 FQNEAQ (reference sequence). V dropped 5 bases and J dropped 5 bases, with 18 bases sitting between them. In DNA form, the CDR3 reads TGTGCCAGCAGCCCTACGGCCCGGGAGGGAACTGAAGCTTTCTTT. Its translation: CASSPTAREGTEAFF.

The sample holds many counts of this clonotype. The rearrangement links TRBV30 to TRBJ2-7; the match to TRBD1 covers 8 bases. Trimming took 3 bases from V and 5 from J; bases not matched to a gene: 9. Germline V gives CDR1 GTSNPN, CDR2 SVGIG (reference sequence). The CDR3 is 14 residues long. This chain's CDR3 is CAWRPGQGMDEQYF. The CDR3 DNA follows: TGTGCCTGGAGGCCCGGACAGGGCATGGACGAGCAGTACTTC.

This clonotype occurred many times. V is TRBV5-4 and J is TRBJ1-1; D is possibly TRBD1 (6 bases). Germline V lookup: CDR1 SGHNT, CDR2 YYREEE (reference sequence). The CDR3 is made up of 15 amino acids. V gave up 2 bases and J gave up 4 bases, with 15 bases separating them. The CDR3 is CASSLKTGFVTEAFF. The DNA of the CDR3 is TGTGCCAGCAGCTTAAAAACAGGGTTTGTCACTGAAGCTTTCTTT.

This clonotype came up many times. The CDR3 DNA sequence: TGCGCCAGTACTGCTGGAGCGTCTGGGGCCAACGTCCTGACTTTC. Amino acids: CASTAGASGANVLTF. V gene TRBV5-1 combines with J gene TRBJ2-6, with unresolved D. This CDR3 spans 15 amino acids. V was pared by 8 bases and J by 1 base, with 13 bases between. Germline CDR1 SGHRS, CDR2 YFSETQ.